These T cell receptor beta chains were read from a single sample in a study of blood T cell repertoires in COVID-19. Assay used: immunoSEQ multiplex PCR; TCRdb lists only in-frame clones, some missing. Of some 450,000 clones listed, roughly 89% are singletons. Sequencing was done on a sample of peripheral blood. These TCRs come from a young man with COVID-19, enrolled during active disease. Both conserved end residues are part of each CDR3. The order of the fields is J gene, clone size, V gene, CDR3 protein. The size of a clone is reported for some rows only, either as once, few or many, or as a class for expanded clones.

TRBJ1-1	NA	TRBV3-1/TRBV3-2	CASSQGAGRREAFF
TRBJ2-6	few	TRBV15	CATSRDEALSSGANVLTF
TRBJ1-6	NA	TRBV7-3	CASSLTGYNSPLHF
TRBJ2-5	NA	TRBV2	CASSEQIQETQYF
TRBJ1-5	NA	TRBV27	CASSLSGGNQPQHF
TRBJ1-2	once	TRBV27	CASSLLRGSGYTF
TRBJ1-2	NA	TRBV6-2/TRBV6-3	CASSYSGQGDGYTF
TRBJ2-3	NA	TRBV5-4	CASSLALAAPDTQYF
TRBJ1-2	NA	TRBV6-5	CASSPANYGYTF
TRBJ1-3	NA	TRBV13	CASSSGQGALATIYF
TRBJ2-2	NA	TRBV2	CASRASQDTGELFF
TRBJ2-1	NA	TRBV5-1	CASSLASGDYNEQFF
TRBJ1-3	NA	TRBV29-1	CSGSYSSGNTIYF
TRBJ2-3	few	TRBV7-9	CASSLRGATSTDTQYF
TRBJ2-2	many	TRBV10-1	CASVGSLTGELFF
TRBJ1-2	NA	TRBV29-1	CSATGLRDYGYTF
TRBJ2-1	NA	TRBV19	CASSWLAGRKGNEQFF
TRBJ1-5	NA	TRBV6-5	CASSYRGGGQLQHF
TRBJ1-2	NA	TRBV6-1	CASSDQGGGYTF
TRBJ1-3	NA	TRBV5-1	CASSLELRVSAGNTIYF
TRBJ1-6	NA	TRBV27	CASSWGGGDNSPLHF
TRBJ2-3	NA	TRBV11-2	CASSFTRGSTDTQYF
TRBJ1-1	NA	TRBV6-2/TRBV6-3	CASSYPHRDEAFF
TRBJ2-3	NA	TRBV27	CASRQIAGGRDTQYF
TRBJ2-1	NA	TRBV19	CASSSLAGLGMKQFF
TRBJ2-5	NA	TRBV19	CASRTGTRGKETQYF
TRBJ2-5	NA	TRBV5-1	CASSTGTVQETQYF
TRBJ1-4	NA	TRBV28	CASRDSGEKLFF
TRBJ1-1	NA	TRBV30	CAWTSQGNTEAFF
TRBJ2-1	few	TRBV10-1	CASRGGYGGEQFF
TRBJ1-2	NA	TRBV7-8	CASSSPGATRNYGYTF
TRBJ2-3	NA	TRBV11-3	CASSGQGWGTDTQYF
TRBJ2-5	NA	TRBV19	CASSRLAGETQYF
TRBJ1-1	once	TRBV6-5	CASIKGGATEAFF
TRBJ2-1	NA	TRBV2	CASSTSGSWSYNEQFF
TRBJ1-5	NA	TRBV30	CAWSGTGGQPQHF
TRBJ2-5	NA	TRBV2	CASSEDLAGGPLGTQYF
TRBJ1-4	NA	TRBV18	CASSPPRPNEKLFF
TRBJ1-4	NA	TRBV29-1	CSVVEGSNEKLFF
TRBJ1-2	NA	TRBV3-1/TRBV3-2	CASSQGQSSYGYTF
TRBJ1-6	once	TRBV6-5	CASSTGGSYNSPLHF
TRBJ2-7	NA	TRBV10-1	CASSGSGAYEQYF
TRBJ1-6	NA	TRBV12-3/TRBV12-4	CASSLQGSSPLHF
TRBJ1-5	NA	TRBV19	CATERVAAGNQPQHF
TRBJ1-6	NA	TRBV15	CATSRERGMNSPLHF
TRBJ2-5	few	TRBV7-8	CASSPAGGRTSKTQYF
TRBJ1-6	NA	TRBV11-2	CASSRQLYNSPLHF
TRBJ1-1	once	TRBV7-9	CASSSRFTGLAEAFF
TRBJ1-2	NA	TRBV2	CASSDYRANYGYTF
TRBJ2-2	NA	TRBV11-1	CASSRSPAGAGELFF
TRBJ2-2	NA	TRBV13	CASSLPTGGSAGELFF
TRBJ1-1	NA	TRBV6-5	CASWSRTGVKKAFF
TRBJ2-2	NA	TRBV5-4	CASSLTSGPGELFF
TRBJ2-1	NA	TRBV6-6	CASSPSSPRVYNEQFF